This TCR beta chain is drawn from a study of human T cells and chemical hapten exposure. Findings of the study overall: Alopecia in all donors means immunity may differ from healthy individuals. Versus controls, significantly more large CDR3 similarity clusters arose from expanded TCRs.

This CDR3 has 13 amino acids. The germline V gene has CDR1 SQVTM and CDR2 ANQGSEA. Trimming stripped 1 base from V and 5 bases from J, with 11 bases between. TCRdb ran MiXCR on the RACE reads and lists one entry per CDR3 protein. The sample has 300,000 to 450,000 distinct CDR3 sequences; less than 6.5% are singletons. This clonotype was observed many times. Its antigen is still unknown. The time point was: pre-sensitization, week 0. Treatment given: therapeutic diphenylcyclopropenone sensitization with weekly scalp DPC. Unfractionated whole blood yielded the extracted total RNA. The chain uses TRBV29-1 and TRBJ1-1; D may be TRBD1 (6 bases). The source material was whole blood, sampled in connection with sensitization to the hapten diphenylcyclopropenone (DPC). This TCR came from a woman in her forties or fifties with alopecia areata. Some clones in this sample may be carry-over from other donors' samples. The CDR3 bases are TGCAGCGTTGAAGGCGGGGGCAGTACTGAAGCTTTCTTT. This gives the protein CSVEGGGSTEAFF.